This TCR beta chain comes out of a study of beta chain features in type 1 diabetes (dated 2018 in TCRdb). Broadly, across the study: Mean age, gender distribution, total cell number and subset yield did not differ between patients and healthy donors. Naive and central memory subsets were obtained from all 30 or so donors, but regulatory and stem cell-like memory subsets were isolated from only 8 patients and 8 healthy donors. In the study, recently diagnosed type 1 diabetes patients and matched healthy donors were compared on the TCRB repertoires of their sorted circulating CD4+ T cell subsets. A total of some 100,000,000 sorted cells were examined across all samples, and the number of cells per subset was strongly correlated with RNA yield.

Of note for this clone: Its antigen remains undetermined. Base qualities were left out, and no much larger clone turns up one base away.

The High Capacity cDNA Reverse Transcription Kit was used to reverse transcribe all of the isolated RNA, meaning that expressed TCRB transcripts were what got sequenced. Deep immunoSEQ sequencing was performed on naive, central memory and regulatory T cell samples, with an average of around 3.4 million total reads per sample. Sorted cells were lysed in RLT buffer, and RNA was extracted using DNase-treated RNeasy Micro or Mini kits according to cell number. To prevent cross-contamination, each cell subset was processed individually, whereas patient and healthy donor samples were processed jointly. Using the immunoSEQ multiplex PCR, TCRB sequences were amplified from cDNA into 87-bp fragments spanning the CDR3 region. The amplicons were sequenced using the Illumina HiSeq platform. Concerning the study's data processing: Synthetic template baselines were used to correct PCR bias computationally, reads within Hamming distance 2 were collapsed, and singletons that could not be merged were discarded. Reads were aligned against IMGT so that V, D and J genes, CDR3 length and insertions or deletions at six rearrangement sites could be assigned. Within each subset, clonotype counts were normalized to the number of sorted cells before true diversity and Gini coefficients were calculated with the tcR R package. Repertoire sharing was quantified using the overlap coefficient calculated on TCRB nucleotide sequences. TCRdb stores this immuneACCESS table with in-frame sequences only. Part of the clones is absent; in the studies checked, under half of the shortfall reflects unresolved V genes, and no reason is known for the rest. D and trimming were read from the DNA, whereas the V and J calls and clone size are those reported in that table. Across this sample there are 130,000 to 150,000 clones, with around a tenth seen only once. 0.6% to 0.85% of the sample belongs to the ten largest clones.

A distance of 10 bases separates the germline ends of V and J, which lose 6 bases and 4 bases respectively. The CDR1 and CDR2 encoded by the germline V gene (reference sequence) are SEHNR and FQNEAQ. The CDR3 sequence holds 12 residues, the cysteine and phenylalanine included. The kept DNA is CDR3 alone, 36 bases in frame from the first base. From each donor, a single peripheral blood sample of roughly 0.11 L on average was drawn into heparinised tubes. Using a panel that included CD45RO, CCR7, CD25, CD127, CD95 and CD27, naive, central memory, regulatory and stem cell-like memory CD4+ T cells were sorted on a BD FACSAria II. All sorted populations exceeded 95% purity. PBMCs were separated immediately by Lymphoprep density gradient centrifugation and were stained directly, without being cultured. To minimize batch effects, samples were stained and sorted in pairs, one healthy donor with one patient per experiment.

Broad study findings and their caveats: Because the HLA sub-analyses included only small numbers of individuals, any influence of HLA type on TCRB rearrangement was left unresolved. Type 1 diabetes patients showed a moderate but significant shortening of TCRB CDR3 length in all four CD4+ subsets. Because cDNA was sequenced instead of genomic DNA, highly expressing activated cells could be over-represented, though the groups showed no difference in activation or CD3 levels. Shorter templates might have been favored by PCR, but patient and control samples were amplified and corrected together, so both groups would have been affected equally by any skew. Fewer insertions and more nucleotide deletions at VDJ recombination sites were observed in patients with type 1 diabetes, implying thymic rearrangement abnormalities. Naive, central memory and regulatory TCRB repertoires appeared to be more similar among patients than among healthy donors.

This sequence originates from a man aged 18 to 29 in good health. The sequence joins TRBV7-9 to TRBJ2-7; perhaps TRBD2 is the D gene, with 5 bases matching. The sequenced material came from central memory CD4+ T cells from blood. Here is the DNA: TGTGCCAGCAGTCCTCTAGCATACGAGCAGTACTTC. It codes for CASSPLAYEQYF.